One sample yielded the 18 T cell receptor beta chains listed below, sequenced in a study of Ad26.COV2.S vaccination and SARS-CoV-2 variants. Treatment denoted: around 19 received Ad26.COV2.S at low or high dose, single or two shots; a few received placebo; per-sample allocation not given. Sampling happened 63 days after the first vaccine or placebo injection. Produced via immunoSEQ multiplex PCR; TCRdb's table is partial and in-frame only. The sample has over 400,000 clones; approximately 92% are singletons. Here the sequenced sample was peripheral blood, taken in a trial of Ad26.COV2.S vaccine versus placebo. The receptors come from a person between 18 and 65 years old who received the Ad26.COV2.S COVID-19 vaccine or a placebo.

The CDR3 sequence is CASKDRGARSEKLFF. In nucleotides, the CDR3 is TGTGCCAGCAAAGACAGGGGGGCACGAAGTGAAAAACTGTTTTTT. This chain connects TRBV2 to TRBJ1-4, with TRBD1 matching over 9 bases. Trimming cost V 7 bases and J 7 bases; bases outside gene matches: 10. CDR1 SNHLY and CDR2 FYNNEI come from the germline V gene. The CDR3 covers 15 residues.

The chain has TRBV28 and TRBJ2-7, with a weak D call TRBD2 (7 bases). Trimming shortened V by 3 bases and J by 1 base, and 13 bases separated the two germline ends. The CDR3 loop spans 15 amino acids. Germline V CDR1 and CDR2: MDHEN, SYDVKM. CDR3: CASSFGGAGSYEQYF. For the CDR3, the DNA is TGTGCCAGCAGTTTTGGGGGGGCAGGATCCTACGAGCAGTACTTC.

J is TRBJ1-5 and V is TRBV2; D is possibly TRBD1 (6 bases). V gave up 6 bases and J gave up 0 bases, with 18 bases separating them. CDR1 and CDR2 (germline): SNHLY, FYNNEI. The CDR3 is 17 amino acids. CDR3 loop: CASRGYGGRLSNQPQHF. The CDR3, as DNA: TGTGCCAGCAGGGGGTATGGGGGGCGACTTAGCAATCAGCCCCAGCATTTT. The entire variable domain, with the rest obtained from reference TRBV2 and TRBJ1-5, is as follows: EPEVTQTPSHQVTQMGQEVILRCVPISNHLYFYWYRQILGQKVEFLVSFYNNEISEKSEIFDDQFSVERPDGSNFTLKIRSTKLEDSAMYFCASRGYGGRLSNQPQHFGDGTRLSIL.

The chain uses TRBV5-1 and TRBJ1-1, with 7 bases that match TRBD1. Trimming cost V 4 bases and J 2 bases; bases outside gene matches: 11. CDR3 length: 16 residues. In germline, CDR1 is SGHRS, CDR2 YFSETQ. The CDR3 DNA reads TGCGCCAGCAGCCTACCAACCGGGACAGCTAACACTGAAGCTTTCTTT. Protein sequence: CASSLPTGTANTEAFF.

The rearrangement uses TRBV5-6 and TRBJ2-1, with TRBD1 matching 9 bases. V was pared by 0 bases and J by 9 bases, with 7 bases of the junction left unmatched. Germline V gives CDR1 SGHDT, CDR2 YYEEEE. This CDR3 spans 15 amino acids. DNA for the CDR3: TGTGCCAGCAGCTTGGCCTTACAGGGGGCTGCTGAGCAGTTCTTC. This codes for CASSLALQGAAEQFF.

The chain carries TRBV19 and TRBJ1-2; 7 positions match TRBD1. After removal of 4 bases from V and 6 bases from J, the junction contained 8 bases not matched to a gene. The germline V gene encodes CDR1 LNHDA and CDR2 SQIVND (reference sequence). This CDR3 contains 14 residues. CDR3 region: CASSTIGTANGYTF. CDR3 sequence (DNA): TGTGCCAGTAGTACAATCGGGACAGCCAATGGCTACACCTTC.

The chain links TRBV29-1 to TRBJ1-2, with D unresolved. This CDR3 spans 11 amino acids. CDR1 is SQVTM and CDR2 is ANQGSEA in the germline V gene. V was cut by 3 bases and J by 7 bases, with 9 bases left in between. Here the CDR3 reads CSVDLAAGYTF. For the CDR3, the DNA is TGCAGCGTTGATTTGGCAGCTGGCTACACCTTC.

V and J are TRBV5-8 and TRBJ2-3; 10 nucleotides match TRBD2. Germline V lookup: CDR1 SGHTS, CDR2 YDEGEE. The CDR3 covers 17 residues. V lost 4 bases to trimming and J lost 1 base; unmatched junction nucleotides: 9. The CDR3 DNA sequence: TGTGCCAGCAGCCAACCCACTAGCGGGGCCCGCACAGATACGCAGTATTTT. Amino acids: CASSQPTSGARTDTQYF. The full variable domain, completed using reference TRBV5-8 and TRBJ2-3, is EAGVTQSPTHLIKTRGQQATLRCSPISGHTSVYWYQQALGLGLQFLLWYDEGEERNRGNFPPRFSGRQFPNYSSELNVNALELEDSALYLCASSQPTSGARTDTQYFGPGTRLTVL.

This clone has just one count. V and J are TRBV4-1 and TRBJ2-1, with 8 bases aligning to TRBD2. The germline V gene encodes CDR1 MGHRA and CDR2 YSYEKL. CDR3 size: 16 residues. Trimming took 0 bases from V and 6 from J; bases not matched to a gene: 7. The CDR3 DNA reads as TGCGCCAGCAGCCAAGATCGGGGGGGGTTTGCCAATGAGCAGTTCTTC. Protein sequence: CASSQDRGGFANEQFF.

The chain recombines TRBV30 with TRBJ1-2; D is uncertain. Germline V gene sequence: CDR1 GTSNPN, CDR2 SVGIG (reference sequence). Trimming pared 0 bases from V and 8 bases from J, leaving 13 bases between. The CDR3 is made up of 13 amino acids. The CDR3: CAWSVLGLGGYTF. The DNA of the CDR3 is TGTGCCTGGAGTGTACTGGGCCTCGGGGGCTACACCTTC.

This clone was detected only once. The chain has TRBV19 and TRBJ2-7, with 10 bases aligning to TRBD1. The CDR3 consists of 14 residues. CDR1 is LNHDA and CDR2 is SQIVND in the germline V gene (reference sequence). The ends lost 5 bases at V and 2 bases at J; junction bases unmatched: 3. The CDR3 nucleotides read TGTGCCAGTAGTGCCGGGACAGGGGCCTACGAGCAGTACTTC. Translation: CASSAGTGAYEQYF. The variable domain in full, completed from reference TRBV19 and TRBJ2-7, reads DGGITQSPKYLFRKEGQNVTLSCEQNLNHDAMYWYRQDPGQGLRLIYYSQIVNDFQKGDIAEGYSVSREKKESFPLTVTSAQKNPTAFYLCASSAGTGAYEQYFGPGTRLTVT.

The rearrangement uses TRBV12-3 or TRBV12-4 and TRBJ2-7; D ambiguous. V was shortened by 2 bases and J by 3 bases, with 8 bases between the two germline ends. The length of the CDR3 is 13 residues. DNA for the CDR3: TGTGCCAGCAGTTTATTAGGCCGCTACGAGCAGTACTTC. It specifies CASSLLGRYEQYF.

This sequence joins TRBV6-5 and TRBJ2-1; no clear D gene. V gave up 5 bases and J gave up 9 bases, with 20 bases separating them. CDR1 and CDR2 (germline): MNHEY, SVGAGI. The CDR3 has 15 residues. CDR3 DNA sequence: TGTGCCAGCAGTCCACTGCTTGGTATATACGGTGAGCAGTTCTTC. Its translation: CASSPLLGIYGEQFF.

The sample holds a few counts of this clone. The V gene is TRBV5-1, the J gene TRBJ1-1; D uncertain. Per germline, CDR1 SGHRS and CDR2 YFSETQ. The CDR3 has 13 amino acids. Trimming took off 4 bases at V and 1 base at J, with 8 bases between the two ends. CDR3 residues: CASSPLGNTEAFF. CDR3 nucleotides: TGCGCCAGCAGCCCTTTGGGGAACACTGAAGCTTTCTTT.

The genes are TRBV19 and TRBJ2-7; maybe TRBD1 (6 bases). This CDR3 comprises 13 residues. The V and J ends lost 4 bases and 1 base respectively, with 8 bases between them. The germline V gene has CDR1 LNHDA and CDR2 SQIVND (reference sequence). This CDR3 reads CASSTGQSYEQYF. The CDR3 nucleotides are TGTGCCAGTAGTACTGGACAGTCCTACGAGCAGTACTTC.

This clone was detected a few times. V and J are TRBV4-1 and TRBJ1-4, with TRBD1 identical over 7 bases. V was clipped by 2 bases and J by 8 bases; unmatched bases: 11. Looked up from germline, CDR1 is MGHRA and CDR2 is YSYEKL. The CDR3 is made up of 16 amino acids. The CDR3 loop is CASSQSTGKVWEKLFF. CDR3 coding DNA: TGCGCCAGCAGCCAATCGACAGGGAAAGTCTGGGAAAAACTGTTTTTT.

The V call is TRBV11-2, the J call TRBJ2-1, with D tentatively TRBD1 (6 bases). Trimming removed 0 bases at V and 6 bases at J, with 9 bases between. CDR1 and CDR2 from the germline V gene are SGHAT and FQNNGV. This CDR3 is 14 amino acids long. CDR3 in amino acids: CASSLDMGANEQFF. CDR3 in DNA: TGTGCCAGCAGCTTAGATATGGGGGCCAATGAGCAGTTCTTC.

The CDR3 DNA is TGTGCTAGTGGTTTGGAGACAGCGCCCGCTGTCCGGGAGCTGTTTTTT. This translates into CASGLETAPAVRELFF. This sequence joins TRBV12-5 and TRBJ2-2, with a possible D match to TRBD1 (5 bases). Trimming took off 1 base at V and 9 bases at J, with 18 bases between the two ends. Germline V gives CDR1 LGHNT, CDR2 FRNRAP. The CDR3 sequence is 16 residues long.